A single sample gave rise to the 26 T cell receptor beta chains below, sequenced in a study of cytomegalovirus exposure and HLA in healthy donors. The PCR had 60 Vbeta and 13 Jbeta primers. The data were produced by immunoSEQ multiplex PCR, yet TCRdb's version contains in-frame clones alone and is incomplete. The data contain just over 95,000 clones, 78% of them singletons. Sequencing was performed on PBMCs. Receptor source: a woman aged 40 to 50 in good health and CMV-seropositive.

This clone was found many times. V is TRBV28 and J is TRBJ2-6; D is ambiguous. The CDR3 length is 14 residues. V was clipped by 5 bases and J by 3 bases, with 8 bases between them. Germline-derived CDR1 and CDR2 are MDHEN and SYDVKM. CDR3 sequence reads: CASSGAIGANVLTF. CDR3 in DNA: TGTGCCAGCAGTGGTGCGATTGGGGCCAACGTCCTGACTTTC. Supplemented by reference TRBV28 and TRBJ2-6, the full variable domain reads DVKVTQSSRYLVKRTGEKVFLECVQDMDHENMFWYRQDPGLGLRLIYFSYDVKMKEKGDIPEGYSVSREKKERFSLILESASTNQTSMYLCASSGAIGANVLTFGAGSRLTVL.

V is TRBV5-1 and J is TRBJ1-1; D is possibly TRBD1 (5 bases). The ends were cut back, 1 base at V and 3 bases at J, with 10 bases in the middle. Germline V CDR1 and CDR2: SGHRS, YFSETQ. The CDR3 has 14 amino acids. CDR3 nucleotide sequence: TGCGCCAGCAGCTTGAGAACGACAGACACTGAAGCTTTCTTT. Translated: CASSLRTTDTEAFF.

In this sample, this clone turned up a few times. This chain connects TRBV11-2 to TRBJ2-5, with D perhaps matching TRBD1 (6 bases). CDR3 length: 17 amino acids. CDR1 and CDR2 (germline): SGHAT, FQNNGV. Trimming shortened V by 2 bases and J by 5 bases, and 21 bases separated the two germline ends. CDR3 protein: CASSLPPGTSLRETQYF. As DNA, the CDR3 is TGTGCCAGCAGCTTACCCCCCGGGACATCCCTCCGGGAGACCCAGTACTTC.

CDR3 sequence: CSVVWGAGGNTEAFF. CDR3 nucleotide sequence: TGCAGCGTTGTGTGGGGGGCGGGAGGGAACACTGAAGCTTTCTTT. This chain uses TRBV29-1 with TRBJ1-1, with D perhaps matching TRBD1 (6 bases). This CDR3 has 15 amino acids. The V end was cut by 4 bases, the J end by 1 base, with 16 bases between. From germline, CDR1 is SQVTM and CDR2 ANQGSEA.

The chain combines TRBV5-1 with TRBJ2-4; 13 positions agree with TRBD2. Germline assignment: CDR1 SGHRS and CDR2 YFSETQ. The CDR3 runs 18 residues. The ends lost 0 bases at V and 0 bases at J; junction bases unmatched: 3. In DNA form, the CDR3 reads TGCGCCAGCAGCTTGGACAGACTAGCGGGAGGAGCCAAAAACATTCAGTACTTC. It is translated as CASSLDRLAGGAKNIQYF.

The V and J genes are TRBV6-1 and TRBJ2-2; TRBD2 might be the D (6 bases). The CDR3 runs 15 residues. Deletions cut 2 bases from V and 7 bases from J, with 14 bases between. The V gene's germline CDR1 is MNHNS and CDR2 SASEGT. The CDR3 here is CASSEMGLSVGELFF. As DNA, the CDR3 is TGTGCCAGCAGTGAAATGGGACTCTCGGTCGGGGAGCTGTTTTTT.

This chain connects TRBV4-1 to TRBJ2-5; 7 bases are shared with TRBD2. Germline CDR1 and CDR2: MGHRA and YSYEKL. The V gene end was trimmed by 0 bases and the J gene end by 5 bases; junction bases not matched to a gene: 0. The CDR3 consists of 13 residues. CDR3 sequence reads: CASSQDSGETQYF. DNA of the CDR3: TGCGCCAGCAGCCAAGATAGCGGGGAGACCCAGTACTTC.

The sample holds a few counts of this clone. The chain links TRBV4-2 to TRBJ2-5; 9 bases fit TRBD2. CDR3 length: 14 residues. The germline V gene encodes CDR1 LGHNA and CDR2 YNFKEQ. V shed 11 bases, J shed 2 bases, and the junction held 9 bases outside the gene matches. In nucleotides, the CDR3 is TGTGCCGTCGGCTTAGCGGGAGCGCAAGAGACCCAGTACTTC. The encoded protein is CAVGLAGAQETQYF.

The V and J genes are TRBV4-2 and TRBJ2-1, with 13 bases matching TRBD2. V was clipped by 2 bases and J by 4 bases; unmatched bases: 5. CDR3 length equals 17 residues. Per germline, CDR1 LGHNA and CDR2 YNFKEQ. This chain's CDR3 is CASSQPGTSGTYNEQFF. Written as DNA, the CDR3 is TGTGCCAGCAGCCAACCCGGGACTAGCGGGACTTACAATGAGCAGTTCTTC.

The J gene is TRBJ2-7, the V gene TRBV6-5; D not certain. V was cut by 2 bases and J by 1 base, with 15 bases left in between. Per germline, CDR1 MNHEY and CDR2 SVGAGI. The length of the CDR3 is 16 residues. CDR3: CASSYEQPNLSYEQYF. CDR3 DNA sequence: TGTGCCAGCAGTTACGAACAGCCAAATTTATCCTACGAGCAGTACTTC.

This clone was seen only a few times. The chain carries TRBV2 and TRBJ2-7; D unclear. The CDR3 has 13 residues. Looked up from germline, CDR1 is SNHLY and CDR2 is FYNNEI. The V gene lost 2 bases and the J gene lost 1 base, with 6 bases spanning the gap. The DNA of the CDR3 is TGTGCCAGCAGTGAAAGTCTATCCTACGAGCAGTACTTC. Translated: CASSESLSYEQYF.

The V call is TRBV15, the J call TRBJ1-5; 7 positions agree with TRBD1. Germline V lookup: CDR1 LNHNV, CDR2 YYDKDF (reference sequence). This CDR3 region has 16 residues. J was trimmed by 0 bases and V by 5 bases; bases with no gene match: 7. CDR3 coding DNA: TGTGCCACCAGCTCAACGACAGGGAATAGCAATCAGCCCCAGCATTTT. Translating it yields CATSSTTGNSNQPQHF.

This chain connects TRBV21-1 to TRBJ1-2; the table's D call of TRBD1 was not tested on the DNA. TRBV21-1 constitutes a pseudogene. The length of the CDR3 is 15 residues. CDR3: CASSTAGQTPYGYTF. For the CDR3, the DNA is TGTGCCAGCAGTACCGCCGGACAGACTCCATATGGCTACACCTTC.

This clone was counted only a few times. The chain joins TRBV5-4 to TRBJ1-5; tentative D call: TRBD1 (5 bases). This CDR3 has 15 residues. Germline CDR1 and CDR2: SGHNT and YYREEE (reference sequence). Trimming pared 5 bases from V and 5 bases from J, leaving 17 bases between. The CDR3 reads CASSVGGRGDQPQHF. For the CDR3, the DNA is TGTGCCAGCAGTGTTGGGGGGAGGGGCGATCAGCCCCAGCATTTT. Full variable domain (outside the CDR3, taken from reference TRBV5-4 and TRBJ1-5): ETGVTQSPTHLIKTRGQQVTLRCSSQSGHNTVSWYQQALGQGPQFIFQYYREEENGRGNFPPRFSGLQFPNYSSELNVNALELDDSALYLCASSVGGRGDQPQHFGDGTRLSIL.

The J gene is TRBJ1-2, the V gene TRBV5-1, with unresolved D. The CDR3 consists of 14 residues. V lost 3 bases to trimming and J lost 3 bases, with 12 bases between them. Germline V gene lookup returns CDR1 SGHRS and CDR2 YFSETQ. The CDR3 sequence is CASSSGEGYYGYTF. CDR3 bases: TGCGCCAGCAGCTCCGGGGAGGGTTACTATGGCTACACCTTC.

The chain employs TRBV7-9 and TRBJ2-5, with D possibly being TRBD2 (5 bases). The CDR3 is made up of 15 amino acids. Trimming left V 2 bases short and J 4 bases short, with 14 bases between. Germline V lookup: CDR1 SEHNR, CDR2 FQNEAQ (reference sequence). CDR3 region: CASSLSLGRGETQYF. As DNA, the CDR3 is TGTGCCAGCAGCTTATCATTGGGTCGGGGAGAGACCCAGTACTTC.

This clone has only a few counts. This rearrangement joins TRBV4-1 to TRBJ2-1; TRBD1 matches at 7 bases. CDR1 is MGHRA, CDR2 YSYEKL, per germline. This CDR3 is built from 15 residues. After removal of 4 bases from V and 1 base from J, the junction contained 4 bases not matched to a gene. The CDR3 DNA sequence: TGCGCCAGCAGCCTCGGACAGGATTCCTACAATGAGCAGTTCTTC. This encodes CASSLGQDSYNEQFF.

The CDR3 protein is CASSPGTSGTNTGELFF. CDR3 DNA sequence: TGTGCCAGCAGCCCCGGGACTAGCGGAACGAACACCGGGGAGCTGTTTTTT. The V gene is TRBV7-9, the J gene TRBJ2-2, with 11 bases lining up with TRBD2. The CDR3 sequence is 17 residues long. V gave up 5 bases and J gave up 0 bases; unmatched junction bases: 5. Germline CDR1 reads SEHNR; CDR2 reads FQNEAQ (reference sequence).

The chain joins TRBV6-1 to TRBJ1-5; the match to TRBD1 covers 9 bases. There are 16 residues in the CDR3. Germline V gene sequence: CDR1 MNHNS, CDR2 SASEGT. With 2 bases clipped from V and 3 bases from J, the junction kept 5 bases outside the gene matches. The CDR3 here is CASSEMGTGNNQPQHF. For the CDR3, the DNA is TGTGCCAGCAGTGAAATGGGGACAGGGAACAATCAGCCCCAGCATTTT.

This chain links TRBV2 with TRBJ2-2; D is undetermined. This CDR3 is 12 amino acids long. Germline CDR1 reads SNHLY; CDR2 reads FYNNEI. The ends were cut back, 6 bases at V and 3 bases at J, with 5 bases in the middle. Here the CDR3 DNA reads TGTGCCAGCAGCCACTACACCGGGGAGCTGTTTTTT. This gives the protein CASSHYTGELFF. The full variable domain, with the rest looked up from reference TRBV2 and TRBJ2-2, is EPEVTQTPSHQVTQMGQEVILRCVPISNHLYFYWYRQILGQKVEFLVSFYNNEISEKSEIFDDQFSVERPDGSNFTLKIRSTKLEDSAMYFCASSHYTGELFFGEGSRLTVL.

The J gene is TRBJ2-2, the V gene TRBV7-8, with 7 bases aligning to TRBD2. The ends lost 5 bases at V and 0 bases at J; junction bases unmatched: 6. The germline V gene encodes CDR1 SGHVS and CDR2 FQNEAQ. This CDR3 has 16 amino acids. The CDR3 DNA is TGTGCCAGCAGCGTTCGAGGGACTACGAACACCGGGGAGCTGTTTTTT. Translated, it gives CASSVRGTTNTGELFF.

The V and J genes are TRBV12-5 and TRBJ2-7; a possible D gene is TRBD2 (5 bases). This CDR3 spans 17 amino acids. The germline gives CDR1 LGHNT, CDR2 FRNRAP. V was clipped by 0 bases and J by 0 bases, with 15 bases between them. CDR3: CASGLVPPGFSSYEQYF. For the CDR3, the DNA is TGTGCTAGTGGTTTGGTACCCCCGGGGTTTAGCTCCTACGAGCAGTACTTC.

The chain uses TRBV11-2 and TRBJ1-2; D remains ambiguous. The CDR3 spans 15 residues. V was pared by 5 bases and J by 1 base, with 14 bases between. Germline V gene sequence: CDR1 SGHAT, CDR2 FQNNGV. The CDR3 region has the DNA TGTGCCAGCAGCACCCTGGAGGCTGTTAACTATGGCTACACCTTC. This translates into CASSTLEAVNYGYTF. Based on the CDR3 plus reference TRBV11-2 and TRBJ1-2, the full variable domain is EAGVAQSPRYKIIEKRQSVAFWCNPISGHATLYWYQQILGQGPKLLIQFQNNGVVDDSQLPKDRFSAERLKGVDSTLKIQPAKLEDSAVYLCASSTLEAVNYGYTFGSGTRLTVV.

This chain links TRBV5-1 with TRBJ2-5, with 9 bases fitting TRBD2. V gave up 6 bases and J gave up 2 bases; unmatched junction bases: 11. Germline CDR1 is SGHRS and CDR2 is YFSETQ. CDR3 length: 16 amino acids. The CDR3 region is CASTFGFAGGQETQYF. Here the CDR3 DNA reads TGCGCCAGCACTTTTGGGTTTGCGGGAGGGCAAGAGACCCAGTACTTC.

This clone was counted a few times. The chain links TRBV4-2 to TRBJ1-2; D is unclear. This CDR3 has 15 residues. V was pared by 0 bases and J by 6 bases, with 14 bases between. Germline V CDR1 and CDR2: LGHNA, YNFKEQ. CDR3 sequence: CASSQDRGQLHGYTF. For the CDR3, the DNA is TGTGCCAGCAGCCAAGATCGAGGGCAGCTACATGGCTACACCTTC.

This clone was seen just once. V is TRBV27 and J is TRBJ2-3; D call uncertain. The ends were cut back, 0 bases at V and 14 bases at J, with 12 bases in the middle. Per the germline V gene, CDR1 is MNHEY and CDR2 is SMNVEV (reference sequence). CDR3 length: 12 amino acids. CDR3 residues: CASSLSSGRRYF. As DNA, the CDR3 is TGTGCCAGCAGTTTATCGTCAGGTCGTAGGTATTTT.